A single T cell receptor beta chain is shown here with its context. No antigen is known for it. Sequencing was performed with immunoSEQ multiplex PCR; in TCRdb, only in-frame clones are kept and a portion is missing. The data show about 10,000 clones, around 78% seen once. The record originates from a study of immune evolution from preneoplasia to lung adenocarcinoma. Points from the study as a whole: From normal lung to invasive adenocarcinoma, top clone frequencies appeared to decrease.

Patients had resection in Japan or China between the mid-2010s and the late 2010s. Premalignant or tumor cells were enriched by macro-dissection after pathologic assessment. The V gene's germline CDR1 is GTSNPN and CDR2 SVGIG (reference sequence). This CDR3 has 14 amino acids. Trimming pared 7 bases from V and 6 bases from J, leaving 19 bases between. Material: FFPE minimally invasive lung adenocarcinoma tissue. The source is a person aged 65 to 85 with lung adenocarcinoma. V usage is TRBV30 and J usage is TRBJ2-1; D may be TRBD2 (8 bases). The CDR3 DNA is TGTGCCTTGGAGGGGGCTAGCGGGTTCAATGAGCAGTTCTTC. Protein product: CALEGASGFNEQFF. Looking up the rest from reference TRBV30 and TRBJ2-1 gives the full variable domain: SQTIHQWPATLVQPVGSPLSLECTVEGTSNPNLYWYRQAAGRGLQLLFYSVGIGQISSEVPQNLSASRPQDRQFILSSKKLLLSDSGFYLCALEGASGFNEQFFGPGTRLTVL.